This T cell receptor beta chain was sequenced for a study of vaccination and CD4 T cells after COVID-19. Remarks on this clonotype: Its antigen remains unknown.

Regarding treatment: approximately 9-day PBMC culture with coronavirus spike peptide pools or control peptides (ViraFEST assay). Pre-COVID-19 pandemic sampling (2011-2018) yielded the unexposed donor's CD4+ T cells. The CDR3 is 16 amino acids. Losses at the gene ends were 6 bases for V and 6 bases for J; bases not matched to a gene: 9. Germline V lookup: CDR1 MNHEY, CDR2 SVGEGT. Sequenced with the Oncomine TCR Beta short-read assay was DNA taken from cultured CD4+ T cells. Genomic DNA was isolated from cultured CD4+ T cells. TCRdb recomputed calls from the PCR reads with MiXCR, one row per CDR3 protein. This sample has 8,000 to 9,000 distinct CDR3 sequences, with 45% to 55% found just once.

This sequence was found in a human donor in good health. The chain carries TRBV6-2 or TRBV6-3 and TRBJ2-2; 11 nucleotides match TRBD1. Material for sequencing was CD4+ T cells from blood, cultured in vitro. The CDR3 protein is CASSKSGQGAAGELFF. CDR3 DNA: TGTGCCAGCAGCAAAAGTGGACAGGGGGCCGCCGGGGAGCTGTTTTTT.